Below, one TCR beta chain is given with its context. This clonotype was counted only a few times. The clone's antigen remains unknown. Per-nucleotide qualities are absent, and no much larger clonotype sits a single base away. Taken from cysteine to phenylalanine, the CDR3 has 16 residues. Only CDR3 DNA is held: 48 bases, read in frame from base 1. V loses 6 bases, J loses 7 bases, and the germline ends lie 22 bases apart. The germline V gene gives CDR1 as MNHEY and CDR2 as SVGAGI. This sample was included in a study of vaccination and CD4 T cells after COVID-19 (dated by TCRdb to the early 2020s). Study-level background: Convalescent patients had a positive SARS-CoV-2 result on nasal swab PCR, and of these patients, about ten had mild disease and one had severe disease. The convalescent cohort comprised six males and four females, including two Hispanic individuals, seven Caucasians, two Asians and one multiracial person. Participants received two doses of either the Pfizer-BioNTech BNT162b2 vaccine (n=8) or the Moderna mRNA-1273 vaccine (n=2). Post-COVID blood samples from convalescent patients were collected a median of around 100 days after diagnosis, with a range of about 35 to 161 days. The time from the second vaccine dose to post-vaccine blood sampling had a median of roughly 70 days and ranged from about 14 to 250 days. Culture stimuli were overlapping spike peptide pools from SARS-CoV-2 and from the common cold coronaviruses HCoV-NL63, HCoV-OC43 and HCoV-229E. As controls, cultures received a CEFX viral epitope pool (the positive control), an HIV-1 Nef peptide pool (the negative control), or no peptide at all. In over 8 COVID-19 convalescent patients and a handful of infection-naive healthy vaccine recipients, researchers compared the spike-specific CD4+ TCR repertoire from before mRNA vaccination with the repertoire from after. Study-wide findings and limitations: Among the post-vaccine SARS-CoV-2-reactive clones in convalescent patients, a median approximately 86% showed up only after vaccination, which suggests vaccine-specific priming. Of the vaccine-specific clones in convalescent patients, 304 of 307, or nearly all, reacted only to SARS-CoV-2 spike and did not cross-react with common cold coronaviruses. Only a relatively small number of convalescent patients were included in the study, and early timepoints following natural infection were not analyzed. The median number of SARS-CoV-2-reactive clonotypes rose from 20 to 25 after infection to a few dozen after vaccination, but the change was not significant.

Libraries were constructed by PCR. DNA from cultured CD4+ T cells was subjected to TCR sequencing with the Oncomine TCR Beta short-read assay at the Johns Hopkins FTIC core. The QIAamp micro DNA kit was used to extract genomic DNA from the cultured CD4+ T cells. Oncomine TCR Beta libraries from cultured CD4+ T cells were pooled with unique dual indexes and sequenced on an Illumina iSeq 100. Per the source publication's procedure: Non-productive sequences were removed, and CDR3s that did not start with C, did not end with F or W, or were shorter than 7 amino acids were discarded. The MANAFEST web application was used to identify antigen-specific clonotypes by comparing peptide-stimulated wells against reference wells and other culture wells. Positive clones required FDR below 0.05, an odds ratio above 5, and productive frequency above 0.1% in at least two of three replicate wells. A clonotype was classed as cross-reactive if the clonotype showed significant expansion both in SARS-CoV-2 spike wells and in at least one common cold coronavirus spike condition. CDR3 homology was assessed with Levenshtein distances (stringdist) and unrooted phylogenetic trees (ape) in R version 3.6.1. TCRdb redid the processing of the public reads, applying fastp at Q25 and MiXCR, and retained in-frame beta chains. Each CDR3 protein gets just one entry, which takes the most common genes and DNA from the rows behind it. In this record, the V and J calls reflect TCRdb's handling and not the investigators' own analysis. The sample records about 2,700 distinct CDR3 sequences, about 22% of which are singletons. The ten largest clones represent around a quarter of the sample.

This specimen's treatment or condition label, per the study, means: approximately 11-day PBMC culture with coronavirus spike peptide pools or control peptides (ViraFEST assay). To expand antigen-specific T cells with peptide pools and then pick out the expanded clonotypes through TCR sequencing, the study relied on the ViraFEST assay. The convalescent patients' positive SARS-CoV-2 PCR tests were from March to December 2020, which was before the Alpha, Beta and Delta variants emerged in the United States. PBMCs were cultured at around 2 million per well in IMDM supplemented with roughly 5% human AB serum and roughly 10 IU/ml IL-2, with approximately 11 ug/ml peptide pools added. Half of the culture medium was replaced with fresh IL-2-containing medium on days 3 and 7. Once the cells had been in culture for 9 to 10 days, the EasySep CD4+ T cell isolation kit was used to isolate CD4+ T cells by negative selection. Ficoll-Paque Plus gradient centrifugation was used to isolate PBMCs from whole blood, and the isolated PBMCs were then either used fresh or cryopreserved at -140C. Each culture condition was generally run in triplicate wells.

The V and J segments used are TRBV6-5 and TRBJ2-1, and TRBD2 may be the D gene, going by 5 matching bases. This TCR was sampled from a human donor who had recovered from COVID-19. Specimen: CD4+ T cells from blood, cultured in vitro. The CDR3 corresponds to CASSYAPVGNINEQFF. In nucleotides, the sequence is TGTGCCAGCAGCTACGCCCCAGTCGGGAATATTAATGAGCAGTTCTTC.